These 4 T cell receptor beta chains were all obtained from the same sample, sequenced in a study of T-cell reconstitution after alpha-beta-depleted transplantation in children. This sample's TCRbeta library carried unique molecular identifier barcodes. From the PCR reads, TCRdb called clonotypes with MiXCR, one entry per CDR3 protein. The sample lists 600,000 to 800,000 distinct CDR3 sequences, 13% occurring once. The material was PBMCs, obtained before TCRalphabeta/CD19-depleted stem cell transplant. Receptors originate from a girl aged 2 to 9 with congenital amegakaryocytic thrombocytopenia, due to receive a stem cell transplant.

This clonotype was counted ten times or more. The CDR3 loop reads CSVSGGTYYEQYF. The CDR3, as DNA: TGCAGTGTTTCGGGGGGGACCTACTACGAGCAGTACTTC. The gene calls are TRBV20-1 and TRBJ2-7, with TRBD2 matching over 8 bases. The V gene's germline CDR1 is DFQATT and CDR2 SNEGSKA (reference sequence). This CDR3 is 13 amino acids long. V dropped 7 bases and J dropped 3; count of bases not matched to a gene: 8.

Concerning this clonotype: This may come from a read error, since a much larger clone is one base off. The rearrangement uses TRBV7-8 and TRBJ2-7; 14 bases are shared with TRBD2. CDR1 is SGHVS and CDR2 is FQNEAQ in the germline V gene. The CDR3 runs to 16 residues. Written as DNA, the CDR3 is TGTGCCAGCAGCTTCCCCGGGACTAGCGGGAGTTACGAGCAGAACTTC. Protein product: CASSFPGTSGSYEQNF.

This clonotype came up many times. This rearrangement joins TRBV7-2 to TRBJ2-1; TRBD2 aligns across 9 bases. Germline trimming cut 2 bases from V and 6 bases from J; bases unmatched to any gene: 20. The length of the CDR3 is 20 residues. The germline gives CDR1 SGHTA, CDR2 FQGNSA. This CDR3 is CASSLIGPAGGWEGLNEQFF. The CDR3, as DNA: TGTGCCAGCAGCTTAATTGGGCCAGCGGGAGGATGGGAGGGCCTCAATGAGCAGTTCTTC.

This clonotype was observed a handful of times. The chain recombines TRBV19 with TRBJ2-1; TRBD2 matches 15 bases. There are 17 residues in the CDR3. Germline values: CDR1 LNHDA, CDR2 SQIVND (reference sequence). J gave up 3 bases and V 5 bases, and 5 bases lay outside the gene matches. The CDR3 sequence: CASSDGTSGRLYNEQFF. The DNA for the CDR3 is TGTGCCAGTAGTGACGGGACTAGCGGGAGGCTCTACAATGAGCAGTTCTTC. Combining the CDR3 with reference TRBV19 and TRBJ2-1 gives the whole variable domain DGGITQSPKYLFRKEGQNVTLSCEQNLNHDAMYWYRQDPGQGLRLIYYSQIVNDFQKGDIAEGYSVSREKKESFPLTVTSAQKNPTAFYLCASSDGTSGRLYNEQFFGPGTRLTVL.